The 28 T cell receptor beta chains reported below all come from one sample, sequenced in a study of Ad26.COV2.S vaccination and SARS-CoV-2 variants. Treatment in this sample: around 19 received Ad26.COV2.S at low or high dose, single or two shots; 5 received placebo; per-sample allocation not given. Day 63 after the first injection of vaccine or placebo was the sampling time. Profiled with immunoSEQ multiplex PCR; TCRdb holds only in-frame clones, not every one. The sample lists more than 300,000 clones; approximately 90% were seen once. The sample consisted of peripheral blood, taken in a trial of Ad26.COV2.S vaccine versus placebo. The source is a person aged 18-65 years who received the Ad26.COV2.S COVID-19 vaccine or a placebo.

The chain links TRBV19 to TRBJ2-1, with TRBD2 matching 8 bases. Germline CDR1 LNHDA, CDR2 SQIVND (reference sequence). V lost 1 base and J lost 6; bases outside the gene matches: 11. The CDR3 loop spans 17 amino acids. The CDR3 DNA reads as TGTGCCAGTAGTATAGGGGCTAGCGGGTCGCCCTCCAATGAGCAGTTCTTC. Amino acid sequence: CASSIGASGSPSNEQFF.

The chain links TRBV5-1 to TRBJ2-3, with TRBD1 matching over 8 bases. CDR3 length: 17 residues. V shed 4 bases, J shed 3 bases, and the junction held 13 bases outside the gene matches. Germline CDR1 and CDR2: SGHRS and YFSETQ. Here the CDR3 DNA reads TGCGCCAGCAGCCCGCCGCGAGGACAGGGAGGTACAGATACGCAGTATTTT. It encodes CASSPPRGQGGTDTQYF.

This chain joins TRBV5-1 and TRBJ2-3; D is undetermined. Germline CDR1 is SGHRS and CDR2 is YFSETQ. The CDR3 is 15 residues long. V lost 0 bases, J lost 0 bases, and 8 bases lay in between. CDR3 region: CASSLESSSTDTQYF. As DNA, the CDR3 is TGCGCCAGCAGCTTGGAGTCGTCCAGCACAGATACGCAGTATTTT.

This clone showed up just once. The rearrangement links TRBV27 to TRBJ1-4; tentatively, D is TRBD1 (6 bases). Germline V CDR1 and CDR2: MNHEY, SMNVEV (reference sequence). Deletions cut 5 bases from V and 5 bases from J, with 21 bases between. The length of the CDR3 is 17 residues. The DNA of the CDR3 is TGTGCCAGCAGTACCCTCAGCCCAACAGGGATGAATGAAAAACTGTTTTTT. Translated, it gives CASSTLSPTGMNEKLFF. Drawing the rest from reference TRBV27 and TRBJ1-4, the complete variable domain is EAQVTQNPRYLITVTGKKLTVTCSQNMNHEYMSWYRQDPGLGLRQIYYSMNVEVTDKGDVPEGYKVSRKEKRNFPLILESPSPNQTSLYFCASSTLSPTGMNEKLFFGSGTQLSVL.

This chain links TRBV30 with TRBJ1-1; D possibly corresponds to TRBD1 (6 bases). This CDR3 is built from 12 residues. CDR1 is GTSNPN and CDR2 is SVGIG in the germline V gene (reference sequence). V shed 2 bases and J shed 7 bases, with 11 bases lying between them. The CDR3 DNA reads as TGTGCCTGGAGTCGGACAGCCGGTGAAGCTTTCTTT. It specifies CAWSRTAGEAFF.

This sequence joins TRBV5-1 and TRBJ2-2; no definite D call. The CDR3 covers 14 residues. V was cut by 0 bases and J by 5 bases, with 8 bases left in between. Looked up from germline, CDR1 is SGHRS and CDR2 is YFSETQ. CDR3 in amino acids: CASSLDWVTGELFF. The CDR3 DNA sequence: TGCGCCAGCAGCTTGGACTGGGTGACCGGGGAGCTGTTTTTT.

This chain joins TRBV5-1 and TRBJ1-6; D is perhaps TRBD1 (5 bases). The CDR3 has 14 residues. V lost 1 base, J lost 7 bases, and 9 bases lay in between. Germline V gives CDR1 SGHRS, CDR2 YFSETQ. The CDR3 DNA reads as TGCGCCAGCAGCTTGAGTCCAGGGAATTCACCCCTCCACTTT. The encoded protein is CASSLSPGNSPLHF.

The chain employs TRBV5-4 and TRBJ2-3, with TRBD2 as a possible D gene (6 bases). V was shortened by 2 bases and J by 1 base, with 11 bases between the two germline ends. The CDR3 consists of 15 residues. Germline V gene data show CDR1 as SGHNT and CDR2 as YYREEE (reference sequence). The CDR3 reads CASSFGIAGTDTQYF. CDR3 in DNA: TGTGCCAGCAGCTTTGGGATAGCGGGCACAGATACGCAGTATTTT.

J is TRBJ1-1 and V is TRBV5-6; a weak D match, TRBD1 (6 bases). Germline V gene data show CDR1 as SGHDT and CDR2 as YYEEEE. V lost 0 bases to trimming and J lost 4 bases, with 10 bases between them. The length of the CDR3 is 14 residues. The CDR3 DNA reads as TGTGCCAGCAGCTTGGCGGTCAGGGGCACTGAAGCTTTCTTT. Amino acids: CASSLAVRGTEAFF.

This clone was picked up one time. This chain uses TRBV11-2 with TRBJ2-1; D is ambiguous. CDR1 and CDR2 (germline): SGHAT, FQNNGV. Trimming took off 0 bases at V and 6 bases at J, with 6 bases between the two ends. This CDR3 is 13 amino acids long. CDR3 DNA sequence: TGTGCCAGCAGCTTAGAGGTGAGCAATGAGCAGTTCTTC. This encodes CASSLEVSNEQFF.

The rearrangement links TRBV9 to TRBJ1-5, with 7 bases identical to TRBD1. V was clipped by 0 bases and J by 2 bases; unmatched bases: 5. CDR1 is SGDLS, CDR2 YYNGEE, per germline. This CDR3 is built from 16 residues. The CDR3 region has the DNA TGTGCCAGCAGCGTAGTAGGGGGCACTCGCAATCAGCCCCAGCATTTT. This translates into CASSVVGGTRNQPQHF.

CDR3: CASSIALDRVEAFF. The CDR3 bases are TGTGCCAGTAGTATCGCACTGGACAGGGTTGAAGCTTTCTTT. The chain links TRBV19 to TRBJ1-1; 8 bases are shared with TRBD1. With V trimmed by 3 bases and J by 7 bases, 7 bases remained unmatched. This CDR3 has 14 amino acids. Germline loops: CDR1 LNHDA, CDR2 SQIVND (reference sequence).

V usage is TRBV29-1 and J usage is TRBJ2-3; D call uncertain. Trimming stripped 3 bases from V and 1 base from J, with 8 bases between. The CDR3 runs 13 residues. The V gene's germline CDR1 is SQVTM and CDR2 ANQGSEA. The CDR3 sequence is CSVDFTGTDTQYF. The CDR3 DNA is TGCAGCGTTGATTTCACAGGCACAGATACGCAGTATTTT.

This clone was counted a single time. At the DNA level, this CDR3 is encoded by other sequences in the same sample as well. Written as DNA, the CDR3 is TGTGCCAGCAGCCAAGGAGGGGTCTATGGCTACACCTTC. It is translated as CASSQGGVYGYTF. The chain is built from TRBV3-1 (or the pseudogene TRBV3-2) and TRBJ1-2; TRBD1 might be the D (5 bases). With 1 base removed from V and 4 bases from J, the gap between germline ends came to 7 bases. Germline V gene data show CDR1 as LGHDT and CDR2 as YNNKEL (reference sequence). The length of the CDR3 is 13 residues.

The gene calls are TRBV7-9 and TRBJ1-2; TRBD1 aligns across 7 bases. Germline V CDR1 and CDR2: SEHNR, FQNEAQ (reference sequence). J was trimmed by 0 bases and V by 5 bases; bases with no gene match: 3. This CDR3 contains 14 residues. CDR3 region: CASSAGQTNYGYTF. For the CDR3, the DNA is TGTGCCAGCAGCGCGGGACAGACTAACTATGGCTACACCTTC.

The sample holds a few counts of this clone. This chain links TRBV6-1 with TRBJ1-6, with a weak D call TRBD1 (5 bases). The V gene's germline CDR1 is MNHNS and CDR2 SASEGT. The CDR3 spans 18 residues. Trimming took 0 bases from V and 8 from J, leaving 20 bases between them. Written as DNA, the CDR3 is TGTGCCAGCAGTGAAGCTGAAGTTGGGGGGAGGAAGGATTCACCCCTCCACTTT. It specifies CASSEAEVGGRKDSPLHF.

V and J are TRBV3-1 (or the pseudogene TRBV3-2) and TRBJ2-5; D remains ambiguous. The CDR3 has 13 amino acids. The V gene lost 0 bases and the J gene lost 8 bases, with 10 bases spanning the gap. Germline V gene lookup returns CDR1 LGHDT and CDR2 YNNKEL (reference sequence). This CDR3 is CASSQDQQTTQYF. Written as DNA, the CDR3 is TGTGCCAGCAGCCAAGATCAACAGACTACCCAGTACTTC.

This rearrangement joins TRBV28 to TRBJ1-6; the D is unclear. Trimming removed 2 bases at V and 11 bases at J, with 7 bases between. The CDR3 has 12 amino acids. Looked up from germline, CDR1 is MDHEN and CDR2 is SYDVKM. This chain's CDR3 is CASSLGQAPLHF. The CDR3 region has the DNA TGTGCCAGCAGTTTAGGCCAGGCACCCCTCCACTTT. The whole variable domain, filled in from reference TRBV28 and TRBJ1-6, reads DVKVTQSSRYLVKRTGEKVFLECVQDMDHENMFWYRQDPGLGLRLIYFSYDVKMKEKGDIPEGYSVSREKKERFSLILESASTNQTSMYLCASSLGQAPLHFGNGTRLTVT.

This chain uses TRBV3-1 (or the pseudogene TRBV3-2) with TRBJ2-1; 10 bases agree with TRBD1. Trimming cost V 4 bases and J 6 bases; bases outside gene matches: 6. The germline gives CDR1 LGHDT, CDR2 YNNKEL (reference sequence). The CDR3 is 15 residues long. Here the CDR3 reads CASSRQGALGNEQFF. The DNA for the CDR3 is TGTGCCAGCAGCCGACAGGGGGCTCTGGGCAATGAGCAGTTCTTC.

The J gene is TRBJ2-3, the V gene TRBV5-1, with D unclear. The CDR3 runs to 16 residues. Per germline, CDR1 SGHRS and CDR2 YFSETQ. V gave up 1 base and J gave up 1 base, with 13 bases separating them. The CDR3 sequence: CASSLLVGRGTDTQYF. In DNA, the CDR3 is TGCGCCAGCAGCTTGTTGGTGGGTCGGGGCACAGATACGCAGTATTTT.

The chain is built from TRBV28 and TRBJ1-2; D is unclear. This CDR3 has 15 residues. Germline lookup yields CDR1 MDHEN and CDR2 SYDVKM. V gave up 6 bases and J gave up 5 bases, with 19 bases separating them. This chain's CDR3 is CASRRTPQTPYGYTF. The DNA for the CDR3 is TGTGCCAGCAGAAGAACCCCCCAGACTCCTTATGGCTACACCTTC.

This chain connects TRBV30 to TRBJ1-4; 7 bases are a match to TRBD1. V lost 5 bases to trimming and J lost 5 bases; unmatched junction nucleotides: 8. Germline V gene lookup returns CDR1 GTSNPN and CDR2 SVGIG (reference sequence). This CDR3 region has 14 residues. CDR3 residues: CAWGPGQPNEKLFF. CDR3 DNA sequence: TGTGCCTGGGGCCCGGGACAGCCCAATGAAAAACTGTTTTTT.

This sequence joins TRBV9 and TRBJ2-3; the match to TRBD2 covers 7 bases. CDR1 is SGDLS and CDR2 is YYNGEE in the germline V gene. The V and J ends lost 5 bases and 3 bases, in that order; junction bases with no gene match: 3. The CDR3 totals 13 residues. The CDR3 bases are TGTGCCAGCAGTGAAGCGGGGACAGATACGCAGTATTTT. Translating it yields CASSEAGTDTQYF. Together with reference TRBV9 and TRBJ2-3, the CDR3 gives the full variable domain: DSGVTQTPKHLITATGQRVTLRCSPRSGDLSVYWYQQSLDQGLQFLIQYYNGEERAKGNILERFSAQQFPDLHSELNLSSLELGDSALYFCASSEAGTDTQYFGPGTRLTVL.

The V gene is TRBV12-3 or TRBV12-4, the J gene TRBJ1-2, with D hard to call. The CDR3 loop spans 13 amino acids. The V end was cut by 5 bases, the J end by 5 bases, with 12 bases between. The CDR3 DNA reads as TGTGCCAGCAGTCCGGGGATGAGGTATGGCTACACCTTC. Its protein product is CASSPGMRYGYTF.

This clone was detected once. The chain combines TRBV5-4 with TRBJ1-2; 8 bases line up with TRBD1. This CDR3 has 13 residues. V shed 0 bases, J shed 8 bases, and the junction held 3 bases outside the gene matches. Germline V gene lookup returns CDR1 SGHNT and CDR2 YYREEE (reference sequence). This chain's CDR3 is CASSLEAGGGYTF. As DNA, the CDR3 is TGTGCCAGCAGCTTGGAAGCAGGGGGCGGCTACACCTTC.

The chain recombines TRBV4-2 with TRBJ2-6; the D is unclear. The CDR3 covers 15 residues. Trimming took 1 base from V and 2 from J, leaving 6 bases between them. The germline gives CDR1 LGHNA, CDR2 YNFKEQ. The CDR3 region is CASSQGVAGANVLTF. As DNA, the CDR3 is TGTGCCAGCAGCCAAGGGGTAGCTGGGGCCAACGTCCTGACTTTC.

This chain connects TRBV7-9 to TRBJ2-3, with 12 positions matching TRBD2. V was pared by 5 bases and J by 3 bases, with 9 bases of the junction left unmatched. This CDR3 is built from 17 residues. Germline assignment: CDR1 SEHNR and CDR2 FQNEAQ (reference sequence). CDR3 bases: TGTGCCAGCAGCCCCCGGCTAGCGGGGGGGCTTACAGATACGCAGTATTTT. Translation gives CASSPRLAGGLTDTQYF.

This clone appeared once. The V and J genes are TRBV25-1 and TRBJ1-2, with 8 bases matching TRBD1. V dropped 9 bases and J dropped 6; count of bases not matched to a gene: 6. Germline lookup yields CDR1 MGHDK and CDR2 SYGVNS. The CDR3 spans 12 residues. In DNA form, the CDR3 reads TGTGCCAGTAAGGACAGGGTCGATGGCTACACCTTC. Translation: CASKDRVDGYTF.